One and the same sample provided the 5 T cell receptor beta chains below, sequenced in a study of cytomegalovirus exposure and HLA in healthy donors. The PCR ran on 60 Vbeta and 13 Jbeta primers. The repertoire was sequenced with immunoSEQ multiplex PCR; TCRdb's copy has only in-frame clones and lacks some. The sample yields approximately 200,000 clones, around 78% seen once. The sequenced sample was PBMCs. The source of these receptors is a man aged 30-40 years in good health and CMV-seronegative.

The rearrangement uses TRBV2 and TRBJ2-7, with 8 bases fitting TRBD2. This CDR3 spans 14 amino acids. The V gene end was trimmed by 4 bases and the J gene end by 5 bases; junction bases not matched to a gene: 7. Germline CDR1 reads SNHLY; CDR2 reads FYNNEI. CDR3 bases: TGTGCCAGCAGTGCCGGGACTAGTGATCACGAGCAGTACTTC. Its protein product is CASSAGTSDHEQYF.

V is TRBV27 and J is TRBJ2-1, with 9 bases fitting TRBD1. V dropped 3 bases and J dropped 3; count of bases not matched to a gene: 3. This CDR3 has 15 amino acids. Germline lookup yields CDR1 MNHEY and CDR2 SMNVEV (reference sequence). The chain's CDR3 is CASSLGQGFYNEQFF. Written as DNA, the CDR3 is TGTGCCAGCAGTTTGGGACAGGGTTTCTACAATGAGCAGTTCTTC.

The J gene is TRBJ2-2, the V gene TRBV25-1; maybe TRBD2 (7 bases). V was pared by 3 bases and J by 5 bases, with 16 bases between. This CDR3 is 16 amino acids long. Looked up from germline, CDR1 is MGHDK and CDR2 is SYGVNS. CDR3: CASSDVSGGATGELFF. DNA of the CDR3: TGTGCCAGCAGTGATGTCTCGGGGGGCGCAACCGGGGAGCTGTTTTTT.

This clone occurred a few times. The chain uses TRBV11-3 and TRBJ1-5; TRBD1 might be the D (6 bases). CDR3 length equals 13 residues. Germline values: CDR1 SGHNT, CDR2 YENEEA. V lost 5 bases to trimming and J lost 4 bases, with 9 bases between them. This CDR3 is CASSQQGNQPQHF. The DNA for the CDR3 is TGTGCCAGCAGCCAACAGGGAAATCAGCCCCAGCATTTT. Looking up the rest from reference TRBV11-3 and TRBJ1-5 gives the full variable domain: EAGVVQSPRYKIIEKKQPVAFWCNPISGHNTLYWYLQNLGQGPELLIRYENEEAVDDSQLPKDRFSAERLKGVDSTLKIQPAELGDSAVYLCASSQQGNQPQHFGDGTRLSIL.

This chain connects TRBV5-6 to TRBJ2-3; D gene ambiguous. Germline V gene lookup returns CDR1 SGHDT and CDR2 YYEEEE. Trimming took 0 bases from V and 0 from J, leaving 8 bases between them. The CDR3 is 15 amino acids. The DNA for the CDR3 is TGTGCCAGCAGCTTGGGTTTTTCTAGCACAGATACGCAGTATTTT. Amino acids: CASSLGFSSTDTQYF.